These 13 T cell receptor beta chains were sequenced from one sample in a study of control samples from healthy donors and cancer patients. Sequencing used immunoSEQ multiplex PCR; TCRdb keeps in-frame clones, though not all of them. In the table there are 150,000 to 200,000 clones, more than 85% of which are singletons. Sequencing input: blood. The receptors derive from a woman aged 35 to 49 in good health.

CDR3 amino acids: CASSIDAATVDTEAFF. The CDR3, as DNA: TGTGCCAGTAGTATCGACGCGGCGACAGTGGACACTGAAGCTTTCTTT. The rearrangement joins TRBV19 to TRBJ1-1; D is possibly TRBD1 (5 bases). The germline V gene encodes CDR1 LNHDA and CDR2 SQIVND (reference sequence). The CDR3 contains 16 residues. V was trimmed by 3 bases and J by 3 bases, leaving 17 bases between them.

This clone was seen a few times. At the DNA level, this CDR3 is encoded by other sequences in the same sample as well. Here the CDR3 DNA reads TGTGCCAGCAGTTTGGGGAGCAATCAGCCCCAGCATTTT. Protein: CASSLGSNQPQHF. The rearrangement links TRBV27 to TRBJ1-5; D call uncertain. Looked up from germline, CDR1 is MNHEY and CDR2 is SMNVEV (reference sequence). This CDR3 is built from 13 residues. The V gene lost 3 bases and the J gene lost 1 base, with 4 bases spanning the gap.

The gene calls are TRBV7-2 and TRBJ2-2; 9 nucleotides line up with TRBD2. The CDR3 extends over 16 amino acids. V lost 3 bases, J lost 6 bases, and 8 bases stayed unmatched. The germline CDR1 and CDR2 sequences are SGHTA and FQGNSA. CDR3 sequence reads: CASSFSGGGAPGELFF. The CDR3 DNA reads TGTGCCAGCAGCTTTTCGGGCGGGGGGGCCCCCGGGGAGCTGTTTTTT.

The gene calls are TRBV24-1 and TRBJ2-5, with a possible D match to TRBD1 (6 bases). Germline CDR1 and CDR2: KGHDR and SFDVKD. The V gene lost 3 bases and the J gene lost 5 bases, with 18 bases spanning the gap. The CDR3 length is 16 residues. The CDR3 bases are TGTGCCACCAGTGATCCATCGCGAGGGGGTAGCGAGACCCAGTACTTC. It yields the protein CATSDPSRGGSETQYF.

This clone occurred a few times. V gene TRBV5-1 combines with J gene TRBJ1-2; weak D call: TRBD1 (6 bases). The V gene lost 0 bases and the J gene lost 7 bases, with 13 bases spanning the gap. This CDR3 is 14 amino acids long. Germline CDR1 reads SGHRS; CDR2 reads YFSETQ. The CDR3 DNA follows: TGCGCCAGCAGCTTGGCCGAACAGGGCTCTGGCTACACCTTC. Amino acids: CASSLAEQGSGYTF.

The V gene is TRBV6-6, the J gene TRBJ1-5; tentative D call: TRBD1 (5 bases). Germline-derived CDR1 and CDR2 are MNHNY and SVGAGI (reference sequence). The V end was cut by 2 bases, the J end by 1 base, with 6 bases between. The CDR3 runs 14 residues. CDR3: CASSYKGSNQPQHF. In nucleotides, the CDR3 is TGTGCCAGCAGTTACAAGGGGAGCAATCAGCCCCAGCATTTT.

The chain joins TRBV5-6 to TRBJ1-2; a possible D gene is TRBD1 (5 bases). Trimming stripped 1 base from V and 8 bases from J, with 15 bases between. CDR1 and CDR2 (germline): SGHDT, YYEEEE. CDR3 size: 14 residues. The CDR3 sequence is CASSLWGESGGYTF. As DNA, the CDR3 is TGTGCCAGCAGCTTGTGGGGCGAGTCGGGGGGCTACACCTTC. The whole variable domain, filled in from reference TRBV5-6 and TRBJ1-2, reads DAGVTQSPTHLIKTRGQQVTLRCSPKSGHDTVSWYQQALGQGPQFIFQYYEEEERQRGNFPDRFSGHQFPNYSSELNVNALLLGDSALYLCASSLWGESGGYTFGSGTRLTVV.

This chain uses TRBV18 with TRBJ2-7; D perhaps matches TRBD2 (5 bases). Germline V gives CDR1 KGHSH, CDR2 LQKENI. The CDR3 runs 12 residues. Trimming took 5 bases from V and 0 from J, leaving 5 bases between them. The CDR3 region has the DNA TGTGCCAGCTCAGGGAGCTCCTACGAGCAGTACTTC. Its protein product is CASSGSSYEQYF. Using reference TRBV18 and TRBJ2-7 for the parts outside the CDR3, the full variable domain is NAGVMQNPRHLVRRRGQEARLRCSPMKGHSHVYWYRQLPEEGLKFMVYLQKENIIDESGMPKERFSAEFPKEGPSILRIQQVVRGDSAAYFCASSGSSYEQYFGPGTRLTVT.

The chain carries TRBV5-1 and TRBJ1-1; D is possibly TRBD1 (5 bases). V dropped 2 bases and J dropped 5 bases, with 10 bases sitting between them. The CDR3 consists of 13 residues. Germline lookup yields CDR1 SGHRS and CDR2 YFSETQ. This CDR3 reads CASSFLEGTEAFF. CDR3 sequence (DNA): TGCGCCAGCAGCTTCTTGGAGGGGACTGAAGCTTTCTTT.

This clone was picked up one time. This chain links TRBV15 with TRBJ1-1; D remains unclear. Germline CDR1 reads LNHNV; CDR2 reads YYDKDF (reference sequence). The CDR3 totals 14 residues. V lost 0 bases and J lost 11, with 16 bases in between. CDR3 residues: CATSRDFPGEEAFF. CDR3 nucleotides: TGTGCCACCAGCAGAGATTTTCCCGGAGAAGAGGCTTTCTTT.

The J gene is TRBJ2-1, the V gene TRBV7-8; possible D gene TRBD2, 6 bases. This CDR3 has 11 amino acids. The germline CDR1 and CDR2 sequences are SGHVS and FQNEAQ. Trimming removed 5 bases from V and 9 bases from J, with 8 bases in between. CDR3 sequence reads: CASSLLAEQFF. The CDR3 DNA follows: TGTGCCAGCAGCCTACTAGCTGAGCAGTTCTTC.

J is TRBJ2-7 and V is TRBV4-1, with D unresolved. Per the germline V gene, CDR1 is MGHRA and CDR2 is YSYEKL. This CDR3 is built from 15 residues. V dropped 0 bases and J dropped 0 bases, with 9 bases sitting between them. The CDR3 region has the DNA TGCGCCAGCAGCCAAGATGCGCGGTCCTCCTACGAGCAGTACTTC. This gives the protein CASSQDARSSYEQYF.

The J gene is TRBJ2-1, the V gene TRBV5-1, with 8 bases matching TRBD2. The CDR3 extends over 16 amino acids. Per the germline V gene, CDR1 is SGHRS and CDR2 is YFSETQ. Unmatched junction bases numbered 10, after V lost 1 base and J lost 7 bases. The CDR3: CASSLLGLAAANEQFF. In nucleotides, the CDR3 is TGCGCCAGCAGCTTGCTAGGACTAGCTGCCGCAAATGAGCAGTTCTTC. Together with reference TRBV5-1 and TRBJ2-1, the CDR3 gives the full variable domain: KAGVTQTPRYLIKTRGQQVTLSCSPISGHRSVSWYQQTPGQGLQFLFEYFSETQRNKGNFPGRFSGRQFSNSRSEMNVSTLELGDSALYLCASSLLGLAAANEQFFGPGTRLTVL.